The source of this TCR beta chain is a study of radiotherapy plus CTLA-4 blockade in lung cancer. CTLA-4 blockade with ipilimumab, together with focal radiation, was given to patients with chemo-refractory metastatic non-small-cell lung cancer. For this clone: Antigen: not known.

Repertoires were generated with immunoSEQ multiplex PCR, while TCRdb's copy carries only in-frame clones and drops some. The sample contains some 96,000 clones, about 86% of which appear only once. V was pared by 6 bases and J by 6 bases, with 2 bases of the junction left unmatched. The germline V gene encodes CDR1 SNHLY and CDR2 FYNNEI. The CDR3 contains 12 residues. Study results and caveats: Peripheral blood showed expansion of tumor-derived TCR clones after radiotherapy and ipilimumab. Reports identified early blood T cell clone dynamics, with interferon-beta, as the best response predictor.

The chain uses TRBV2 and TRBJ2-1; 7 nucleotides match TRBD1. This specimen was peripheral blood, taken from a patient treated with radiotherapy plus ipilimumab. The receptor was isolated from a human donor with non-small cell lung cancer that progressed on radiotherapy plus ipilimumab. CDR3 loop: CASRGDSNEQFF. CDR3 DNA: TGTGCCAGCAGGGGGGACAGCAATGAGCAGTTCTTC.